A single T cell receptor beta chain is shown here with its context. There are many counts of this clone. Its antigen remains undetermined. One base away there is no much larger clone; base qualities are not given. Receptor amplification or capture employed PCR. TCRdb lists the instrument as Illumina HiSeq 4000. High-throughput sequencing was used to profile the TCR beta-chain CDR3 region of every patient. Per the authors' processing: The researchers built a classifier to tell apart papillary thyroid cancer patients with distant metastasis, based on CDR3 differences among clinicopathological groups. To measure repertoire diversity the researchers used the Shannon index, while the Morisita-Horn index served to gauge how similar the tumor and blood repertoires were. Using fastp trimming at Q25 and MiXCR clonotype assembly, TCRdb reanalyzed the public sequencing data and kept in-frame beta chains. In this record, the V and J calls reflect TCRdb's handling and not the investigators' own analysis. The sample contains some 40,000 clones, approximately 15% of them found a single time. 8% to 9.5% of the sample is in the top ten clones.

A distance of 6 bases separates the germline ends of V and J, which lose 8 bases and 4 bases respectively. Inclusive of the bounding cysteine and phenylalanine, the CDR3 is 11 residues long. The CDR3 DNA has 33 bases and is translated from base 1. Per the germline V gene, MNHNS is the CDR1 and SASEGT is the CDR2. This entry is derived from a study of metastatic and nonmetastatic thyroid tumors (dated by TCRdb to about 2020). Regarding the research as a whole: The researchers compared repertoires between peripheral blood samples and tumor or nodule tissue samples from patients with malignant or benign thyroid disease.

General conclusions and limits of the study: TCR beta diversity was reported as significantly higher in malignant tumors than in benign nodules, in both blood and tumor samples.

None of the patients had been given any treatment before thyroid surgery. Patient clinical samples collected from about 2012 to 2019 were retrospectively analysed using T-cell receptor beta sequencing. This clonotype was sampled from a female donor with papillary thyroid cancer or a benign thyroid nodule (not recorded which). Some clones in this sample may be carry-over from other donors' samples. This receptor chain uses TRBV6-1 and TRBJ2-1, with an unclear D gene assignment. Sequenced: blood. This receptor has the CDR3 CASLGYNEQFF. The bases are TGTGCCAGCTTGGGGTACAATGAGCAGTTCTTC.